This T cell receptor beta chain emerged from a study of cytomegalovirus exposure and HLA in healthy donors. For the study at large: The roughly 110 validation repertoires were reported in a later analysis to have been generated on the same platform as the roughly 680 first-cohort repertoires. Study conclusions and caveats: Researchers counted about 150 TCR beta chains as cytomegalovirus-associated. One later analysis, an examination of the roughly 130 validation repertoires, found that first-cohort TCR clusters tended to co-occur in them. The dataset shows that most TCR sequences were rare, while some public TCRs occurred in many donors.

Measured with immunoSEQ multiplex PCR; TCRdb has only the in-frame clones, and not every one. The sample yields about 84,000 clones, more than 75% seen once. Comments on this clone: As yet, its antigen is unknown. Within the sample, other DNA sequences also encode this same CDR3.

The V gene lost 6 bases and the J gene lost 4 bases, with 16 bases spanning the gap. Germline CDR1 and CDR2: MNHEY and SMNVEV (reference sequence). The CDR3 contains 15 residues. This sequence joins TRBV27 and TRBJ2-1; D perhaps matches TRBD1 (6 bases). The receptor's source is a man aged 30 to 39 in good health and CMV-seronegative. Sequenced sample: PBMCs. The CDR3 nucleotides are TGTGCCAGCAGATCTCCAGGACAGCCTTACAATGAGCAGTTCTTC. This gives the protein CASRSPGQPYNEQFF.